The 5 T cell receptor beta chains below come from one sample, sequenced in a study of Ad26.COV2.S vaccination and SARS-CoV-2 variants. Noted treatment: some 20 received Ad26.COV2.S at low or high dose, single or two shots; about 5 received placebo; per-sample allocation not given. Vaccine and placebo recipients were sampled on day 63 after the first injection. Using immunoSEQ multiplex PCR, the repertoire was profiled, and TCRdb retains in-frame clones only, with some absent. Counted here are 300,000 to 350,000 clones, around 81% occurring once; the ten biggest clones make up 2% to 2.5%. Sequencing was performed on peripheral blood, taken in a trial of Ad26.COV2.S vaccine versus placebo. The receptors stem from a person between 18 and 60 years old who received the Ad26.COV2.S COVID-19 vaccine or a placebo.

The chain links TRBV29-1 to TRBJ2-7; tentative D call: TRBD2 (7 bases). The CDR3 spans 14 residues. CDR1 is SQVTM and CDR2 is ANQGSEA in the germline V gene. Trimming shortened V by 4 bases and J by 2 bases, and 15 bases separated the two germline ends. The CDR3 protein is CSVAGGGGAYEQYF. Here the CDR3 DNA reads TGCAGCGTTGCTGGAGGAGGGGGGGCCTACGAGCAGTACTTC.

This chain uses TRBV28 with TRBJ2-1; a weak D match, TRBD1 (6 bases). CDR3 size: 13 residues. Trimming removed 9 bases at V and 1 base at J, with 10 bases between. Germline V gives CDR1 MDHEN, CDR2 SYDVKM. The CDR3, as DNA: TGTGCCAGTTCCAGGGGTTCCTACAATGAGCAGTTCTTC. The encoded protein is CASSRGSYNEQFF.

In this sample, this clone turned up once. The chain recombines TRBV18 with TRBJ1-1, with TRBD1 matching over 10 bases. CDR3 length equals 16 residues. Trimming at V came to 8 bases and at J to 1 base, leaving 10 bases not matched to a gene. The germline CDR1 and CDR2 sequences are KGHSH and LQKENI. The CDR3 is CASHFSGQGQNTEAFF. Written as DNA, the CDR3 is TGTGCCAGCCATTTCTCGGGACAGGGGCAGAACACTGAAGCTTTCTTT.

V is TRBV27 and J is TRBJ1-2; a possible D gene is TRBD1 (5 bases). The germline V gene has CDR1 MNHEY and CDR2 SMNVEV (reference sequence). The CDR3 has 13 amino acids. V was trimmed by 5 bases and J by 8 bases, leaving 15 bases between them. The CDR3 region has the DNA TGTGCCAGCAGTCATAAGGAGCAGGGAGGCTACACCTTC. It is translated as CASSHKEQGGYTF.

The gene calls are TRBV7-2 and TRBJ2-1; D not resolved. Germline CDR1 reads SGHTA; CDR2 reads FQGNSA. The CDR3 sequence is 15 residues long. Trimming left V 4 bases short and J 4 bases short, with 14 bases between. The CDR3 region is CASSSEYFAYNEQFF. CDR3 bases: TGTGCCAGCAGCTCCGAATATTTCGCTTACAATGAGCAGTTCTTC.